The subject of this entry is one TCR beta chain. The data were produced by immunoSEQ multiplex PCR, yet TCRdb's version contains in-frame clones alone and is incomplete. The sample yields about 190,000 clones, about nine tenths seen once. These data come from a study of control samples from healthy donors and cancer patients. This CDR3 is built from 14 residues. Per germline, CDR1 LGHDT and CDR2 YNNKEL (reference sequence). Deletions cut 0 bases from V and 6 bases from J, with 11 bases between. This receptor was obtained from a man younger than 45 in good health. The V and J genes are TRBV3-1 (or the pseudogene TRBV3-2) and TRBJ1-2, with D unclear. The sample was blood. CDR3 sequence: CASSQETAGNGYTF. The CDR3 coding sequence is TGTGCCAGCAGCCAAGAAACCGCCGGGAATGGCTACACCTTC.